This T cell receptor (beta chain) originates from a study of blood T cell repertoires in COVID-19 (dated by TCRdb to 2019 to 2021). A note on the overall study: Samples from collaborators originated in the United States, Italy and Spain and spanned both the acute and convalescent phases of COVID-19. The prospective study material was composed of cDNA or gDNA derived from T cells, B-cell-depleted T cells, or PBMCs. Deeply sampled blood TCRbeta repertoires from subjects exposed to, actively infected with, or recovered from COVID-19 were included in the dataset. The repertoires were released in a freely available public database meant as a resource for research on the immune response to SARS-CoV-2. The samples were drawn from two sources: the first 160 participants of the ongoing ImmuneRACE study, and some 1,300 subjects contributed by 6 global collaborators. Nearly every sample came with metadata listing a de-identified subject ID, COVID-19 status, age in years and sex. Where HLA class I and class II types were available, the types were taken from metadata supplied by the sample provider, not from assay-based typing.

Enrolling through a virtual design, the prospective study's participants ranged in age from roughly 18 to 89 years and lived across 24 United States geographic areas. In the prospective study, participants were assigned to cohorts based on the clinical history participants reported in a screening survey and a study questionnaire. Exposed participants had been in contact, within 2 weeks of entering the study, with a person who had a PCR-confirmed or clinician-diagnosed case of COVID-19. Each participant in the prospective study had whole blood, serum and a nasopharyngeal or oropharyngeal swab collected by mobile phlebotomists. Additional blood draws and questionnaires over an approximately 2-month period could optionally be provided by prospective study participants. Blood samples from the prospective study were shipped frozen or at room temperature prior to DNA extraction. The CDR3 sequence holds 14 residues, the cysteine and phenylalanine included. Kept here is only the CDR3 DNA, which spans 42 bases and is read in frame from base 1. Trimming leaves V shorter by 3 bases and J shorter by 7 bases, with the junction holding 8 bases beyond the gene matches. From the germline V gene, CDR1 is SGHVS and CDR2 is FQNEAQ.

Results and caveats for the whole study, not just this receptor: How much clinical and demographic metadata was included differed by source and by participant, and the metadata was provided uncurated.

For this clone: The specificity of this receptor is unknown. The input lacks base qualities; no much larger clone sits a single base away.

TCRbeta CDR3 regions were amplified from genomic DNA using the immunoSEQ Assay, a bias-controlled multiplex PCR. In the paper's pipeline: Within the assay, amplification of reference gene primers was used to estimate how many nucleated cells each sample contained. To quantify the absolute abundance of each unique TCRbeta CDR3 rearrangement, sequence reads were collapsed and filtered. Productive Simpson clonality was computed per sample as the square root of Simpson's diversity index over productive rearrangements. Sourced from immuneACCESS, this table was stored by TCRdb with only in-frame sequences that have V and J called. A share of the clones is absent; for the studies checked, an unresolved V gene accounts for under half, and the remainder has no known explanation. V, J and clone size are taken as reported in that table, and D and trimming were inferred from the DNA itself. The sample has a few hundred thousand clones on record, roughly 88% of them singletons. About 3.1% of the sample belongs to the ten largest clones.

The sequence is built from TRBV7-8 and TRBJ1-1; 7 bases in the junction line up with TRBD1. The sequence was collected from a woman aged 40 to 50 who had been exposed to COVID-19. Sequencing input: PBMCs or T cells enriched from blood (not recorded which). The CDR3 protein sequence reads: CASSFGRAGGEAFF. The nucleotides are TGTGCCAGCAGCTTCGGTAGGGCAGGGGGTGAAGCTTTCTTT.